These T cell receptor beta chains were read from a single sample in a study of cytomegalovirus exposure and HLA in healthy donors. The protocol was immunoSEQ multiplex PCR, while the TCRdb copy is restricted to in-frame clones and leaves out a portion. The table shows 130,000 to 150,000 clones, with roughly 80% occurring only once. Input material: PBMCs. Receptors were obtained from a male donor in good health and CMV-seronegative. Both conserved end residues are part of each CDR3. Each record gives: D gene, clone size, J gene, V gene, CDR3 protein, CDR3 DNA. The D gene is left open where the match is weak. The listing skips clone size in some rows; elsewhere it reads once, few, many or a size class.

NA NA TRBJ2-1 TRBV5-1 CASSPATDHNEQFF TGCGCCAGCAGCCCAGCGACAGATCACAATGAGCAGTTCTTC
NA NA TRBJ1-1 TRBV7-2 CASSLAGNRGTEAFF TGTGCCAGCAGCTTAGCAGGGAATAGGGGCACTGAAGCTTTCTTT
TRBD2 few TRBJ2-5 TRBV7-8 CASSRLAAQETQYF TGTGCCAGCAGTAGACTAGCGGCCCAAGAGACCCAGTACTTC
NA NA TRBJ2-2 TRBV7-9 CSSSPPISVSTGELFF TGTTCCAGCAGCCCTCCGATTAGCGTGTCAACCGGGGAGCTGTTTTTT
NA NA TRBJ2-7 TRBV7-9 CASSLSQGIVEQYF TGTGCCAGCAGCTTAAGTCAGGGGATAGTCGAGCAGTACTTC
NA NA TRBJ2-7 TRBV5-8 CASSLARYEQYF TGTGCCAGCAGCTTGGCCAGGTACGAGCAGTACTTC
NA NA TRBJ1-3 TRBV7-9 CSSSFVRAGNTIYF TGTTCCAGCAGCTTTGTCAGGGCTGGAAACACCATATATTTT
NA NA TRBJ2-1 TRBV7-9 CASSRFVYGLFSYNEQFF TGTGCCAGCAGCCGCTTCGTATATGGACTATTCTCCTACAATGAGCAGTTCTTC
TRBD2 few TRBJ2-1 TRBV7-8 CASSQGLAGSSYNEQFF TGTGCCAGCAGCCAGGGACTAGCGGGCAGCTCCTACAATGAGCAGTTCTTC
NA once TRBJ1-2 TRBV29-1 CSVDVAERVYGYTF TGCAGCGTTGACGTGGCAGAGCGAGTCTATGGCTACACCTTC
TRBD1 NA TRBJ2-3 TRBV5-1 CASSFWTGGSTDTQYF TGCGCCAGCAGCTTCTGGACAGGGGGATCGACAGATACGCAGTATTTT
NA few TRBJ1-5 TRBV4-3 CASSQVPGNQPQHF TGCGCCAGCAGCCAAGTACCAGGAAATCAGCCCCAGCATTTT